These T cell receptor beta chains were read from a single sample in a study of blood T cell repertoires in COVID-19. Clones were sequenced by immunoSEQ multiplex PCR, and TCRdb holds only the in-frame ones, with some missing. The sample yields approximately 79,000 clones, 65% to 85% seen once. Sequenced material: peripheral blood. The origin of the receptors is a man aged 50-59 years with COVID-19, enrolled during active disease. CDR3s include the opening cysteine and the closing phenylalanine or tryptophan. D genes are given only for firm matches. Size is stated for part of the rows, as once, few or many counts, or as a class when the clone is expanded.

TRBJ2-7 | NA | NA | TRBV5-5 | TGTGCCAGCAGCGTTGGCTGGAGTCAACTATACTACGAGCAGTACTTC | CASSVGWSQLYYEQYF
TRBJ2-7 | NA | NA | TRBV15 | TGTGCCACCAGCAGAGAGGCAGGGAATCCGTTCTACGAGCAGTACTTC | CATSREAGNPFYEQYF
TRBJ2-7 | TRBD2 | NA | TRBV3-1/TRBV3-2 | TGTGCCAGCAGCTCCCCCAGGGAGGGCTACGAGCAGTACTTC | CASSSPREGYEQYF
TRBJ2-1 | NA | few | TRBV30 | TGTGCCTGGAGTGTCTATAGAGATAAGTTCTTC | CAWSVYRDKFF
TRBJ1-1 | NA | NA | TRBV30 | TGTGCCTGGGGAACACAGAACACTGAAGCTTTCTTT | CAWGTQNTEAFF
TRBJ2-7 | NA | NA | TRBV6-6 | TGTGCCAGCAGTGCCACAGGAAGGAGCTCCTACGAGCAGTACTTC | CASSATGRSSYEQYF
TRBJ2-7 | TRBD1 | NA | TRBV18 | TGTGCCAGCTCATCAAGACAGGGTTCCTACGAGCAGTACTTC | CASSSRQGSYEQYF
TRBJ1-5 | TRBD1 | NA | TRBV5-5 | TGTGCCAGCAGCGTAGGGGGCGAACAGCCCCAGCATTTT | CASSVGGEQPQHF
TRBJ2-5 | TRBD1 | NA | TRBV12-3/TRBV12-4 | TGTGCCAGCAGTCGAGGGGGCAGGGAGACCCAGTACTTC | CASSRGGRETQYF
TRBJ2-3 | TRBD1 | NA | TRBV7-3 | TGTGCCAGCAGCTATGGGGACAGGGTCCTCACAGATACGCAGTATTTT | CASSYGDRVLTDTQYF
TRBJ2-1 | TRBD2 | NA | TRBV28 | TGTGCCAGCAGATTAGCGGGAGGACGCTCCAATGAGCAGTTCTTC | CASRLAGGRSNEQFF
TRBJ1-4 | TRBD1 | NA | TRBV4-1 | TGCGCCAGCAGCCCGGGACAGGGGCTAGAAAAACTGTTTTTT | CASSPGQGLEKLFF
TRBJ1-5 | NA | NA | TRBV5-4 | TGTGCCAGCAGCTTCGACCGGGATCAGCCCCAGCATTTT | CASSFDRDQPQHF
TRBJ2-7 | TRBD2 | NA | TRBV25-1 | TGTGCCAGCAGCCAAACCCCCCAGCGGGAGGTCTACGAGCAGTACTTC | CASSQTPQREVYEQYF
TRBJ1-6 | NA | NA | TRBV7-9 | TGTGCCAGCAGCTTAGACGGTGAAAATAATTCACCCCTCCACTTT | CASSLDGENNSPLHF
TRBJ2-1 | NA | NA | TRBV19 | TGTGCCAGTAGTCGGGGCAATGAGCAGTTCTTC | CASSRGNEQFF
TRBJ2-1 | TRBD2 | NA | TRBV19 | TGTGCCAGTAGTCCCAGACTAGCGTCAAGCAATGAGCAGTTCTTC | CASSPRLASSNEQFF
TRBJ1-1 | TRBD1 | NA | TRBV29-1 | TGCAGCGTTGAGGGACAGATGAACACTGAAGCTTTCTTT | CSVEGQMNTEAFF
TRBJ2-5 | NA | NA | TRBV28 | TGTGCCAGCAGTTTCCAGTACCAAGAGACCCAGTACTTC | CASSFQYQETQYF
TRBJ1-1 | NA | NA | TRBV5-6 | TGTGCCAGCAGCTCCCAGTTCTTTCCCGCTTTCTTT | CASSSQFFPAFF
TRBJ2-7 | TRBD1 | NA | TRBV30 | TGTGCCTGGAGAGGGGGCGGACAGAACTACGAGCAGTACTTC | CAWRGGGQNYEQYF
TRBJ1-1 | NA | NA | TRBV28 | TGTGCCAGCGTTTTGAGGGACACTGAAGCTTTCTTT | CASVLRDTEAFF
TRBJ2-5 | NA | NA | TRBV28 | TGTGCCAGCAGTTTCCCACAGGTTGTGACCCAGTACTTC | CASSFPQVVTQYF
TRBJ2-3 | TRBD2 | NA | TRBV27 | TGTGCCAGCAGTTTCGAGACTAGCGGGAAGAATACGCAGTATTTT | CASSFETSGKNTQYF
TRBJ2-3 | TRBD2 | NA | TRBV6-4 | TGTGCCAGCAGCATCAGCGGTGGGAGGGCAGATACGCAGTATTTT | CASSISGGRADTQYF
TRBJ1-1 | NA | NA | TRBV7-9 | TGTGCCAGCAGCGTTGCCGGGGGAATGGGTACTGAAGCTTTCTTT | CASSVAGGMGTEAFF
TRBJ2-1 | TRBD1 | NA | TRBV19 | TGTGCCAGTAGTGGAGGGACAGGGGTTACCGCCAGAAGCAATGAGCAGTTCTTC | CASSGGTGVTARSNEQFF
TRBJ2-1 | TRBD1 | NA | TRBV6-5 | TGTGCCAGCAGCCGACAGGGGAACTACAATGAGCAGTTCTTC | CASSRQGNYNEQFF
TRBJ1-1 | NA | NA | TRBV6-1 | TGTGCCAGCAGTGAATTGGAGGGCACCGGTGGGACTTTCTTT | CASSELEGTGGTFF
TRBJ2-7 | TRBD1 | NA | TRBV2 | TGTGCCAGCAGTGGGCGGACAGGGATTAACGAGCAGTACTTC | CASSGRTGINEQYF
TRBJ2-1 | TRBD2 | few | TRBV4-2 | TGTGCCAGCAGCCAAAAACCCCTGGGCGGGAGCTCCTACAATGAGCAGTTCTTC | CASSQKPLGGSSYNEQFF
TRBJ2-2 | NA | NA | TRBV9 | TGTGCCAGCAGCGCGTTCTCCACCGGGGAGCTGTTTTTT | CASSAFSTGELFF
TRBJ1-1 | NA | NA | TRBV30 | TGTGCCTGGAAACGCGAGTTGAACACTGAAGCTTTCTTT | CAWKRELNTEAFF
TRBJ2-2 | NA | NA | TRBV18 | TGTGCCAGCTCACCTCTACCTGGTAGCGGCGGGGAGCTGTTTTTT | CASSPLPGSGGELFF
TRBJ1-2 | TRBD1 | NA | TRBV29-1 | TGCAGCGTCGCTACCACCGGGACAGGGACGAGAGGCTACACCTTC | CSVATTGTGTRGYTF
TRBJ2-2 | NA | NA | TRBV3-1/TRBV3-2 | TGTGCCAGCAGCCCAGGGCAGGGGCATGCCGGGGAGCTGTTTTTT | CASSPGQGHAGELFF
TRBJ2-7 | TRBD2 | few | TRBV19 | TGTGCCACCGCTAGCGGGGTCTCCTACGAGCAGTACTTC | CATASGVSYEQYF
TRBJ2-7 | TRBD2 | NA | TRBV28 | TGTGCCAGCAGAAACGGCCTCACTAGCGGGAGGGCCAGGCAGCAGTACTTC | CASRNGLTSGRARQQYF
TRBJ2-1 | NA | NA | TRBV7-3 | TGTGCCAGCAGCCGAGGACAGTACAATGAGCAGTTCTTC | CASSRGQYNEQFF
TRBJ2-1 | TRBD2 | NA | TRBV5-1 | TGCGCCAGCAGCTACGGACTAGCGGGAGGGCTCTACAATGAGCAGTTCTTC | CASSYGLAGGLYNEQFF
TRBJ2-2 | TRBD2 | NA | TRBV4-1 | TGCGCCAGCAGCCATACCGTAGCGGGCTTGAACACCGGGGAGCTGTTTTTT | CASSHTVAGLNTGELFF
TRBJ1-4 | NA | NA | TRBV3-1/TRBV3-2 | TGTGCCAGCAGCCCCCCCAGGGATAGCGGGGAAAAACTGTTTTTT | CASSPPRDSGEKLFF
TRBJ2-1 | TRBD2 | NA | TRBV7-3 | TGTGCCAGCAGCTTATCCTGGACTAGCGGGAGTTTTGATGAGCAGTTCTTC | CASSLSWTSGSFDEQFF
TRBJ2-7 | NA | NA | TRBV5-1 | TGCGCCAGCAGTTATTCGGCCAGCGGGACACCCTACGAGCAGTACTTC | CASSYSASGTPYEQYF
TRBJ2-1 | NA | NA | TRBV11-2 | TGTGCCAGCAGCTTTTTGCGGGAGCAGTTCTTC | CASSFLREQFF
TRBJ1-2 | NA | few | TRBV4-1 | TGCGCCAGCAGCCAAGATAGGGGCTATGGCTACACCTTC | CASSQDRGYGYTF
TRBJ2-3 | NA | NA | TRBV19 | TGTGCCAGTAGTATAATTCCGAGGCCCACAGATACGCAGTATTTT | CASSIIPRPTDTQYF
TRBJ2-7 | NA | many | TRBV10-1 | TGCGCCAGCAGGCGTCCAAACTCTAGCTACGAGCAGTACTTC | CASRRPNSSYEQYF
TRBJ2-3 | TRBD2 | few | TRBV20-1 | TGCAGTGCTAGTTTAGCACTAGCGGGAGTCGCAGATACGCAGTATTTT | CSASLALAGVADTQYF